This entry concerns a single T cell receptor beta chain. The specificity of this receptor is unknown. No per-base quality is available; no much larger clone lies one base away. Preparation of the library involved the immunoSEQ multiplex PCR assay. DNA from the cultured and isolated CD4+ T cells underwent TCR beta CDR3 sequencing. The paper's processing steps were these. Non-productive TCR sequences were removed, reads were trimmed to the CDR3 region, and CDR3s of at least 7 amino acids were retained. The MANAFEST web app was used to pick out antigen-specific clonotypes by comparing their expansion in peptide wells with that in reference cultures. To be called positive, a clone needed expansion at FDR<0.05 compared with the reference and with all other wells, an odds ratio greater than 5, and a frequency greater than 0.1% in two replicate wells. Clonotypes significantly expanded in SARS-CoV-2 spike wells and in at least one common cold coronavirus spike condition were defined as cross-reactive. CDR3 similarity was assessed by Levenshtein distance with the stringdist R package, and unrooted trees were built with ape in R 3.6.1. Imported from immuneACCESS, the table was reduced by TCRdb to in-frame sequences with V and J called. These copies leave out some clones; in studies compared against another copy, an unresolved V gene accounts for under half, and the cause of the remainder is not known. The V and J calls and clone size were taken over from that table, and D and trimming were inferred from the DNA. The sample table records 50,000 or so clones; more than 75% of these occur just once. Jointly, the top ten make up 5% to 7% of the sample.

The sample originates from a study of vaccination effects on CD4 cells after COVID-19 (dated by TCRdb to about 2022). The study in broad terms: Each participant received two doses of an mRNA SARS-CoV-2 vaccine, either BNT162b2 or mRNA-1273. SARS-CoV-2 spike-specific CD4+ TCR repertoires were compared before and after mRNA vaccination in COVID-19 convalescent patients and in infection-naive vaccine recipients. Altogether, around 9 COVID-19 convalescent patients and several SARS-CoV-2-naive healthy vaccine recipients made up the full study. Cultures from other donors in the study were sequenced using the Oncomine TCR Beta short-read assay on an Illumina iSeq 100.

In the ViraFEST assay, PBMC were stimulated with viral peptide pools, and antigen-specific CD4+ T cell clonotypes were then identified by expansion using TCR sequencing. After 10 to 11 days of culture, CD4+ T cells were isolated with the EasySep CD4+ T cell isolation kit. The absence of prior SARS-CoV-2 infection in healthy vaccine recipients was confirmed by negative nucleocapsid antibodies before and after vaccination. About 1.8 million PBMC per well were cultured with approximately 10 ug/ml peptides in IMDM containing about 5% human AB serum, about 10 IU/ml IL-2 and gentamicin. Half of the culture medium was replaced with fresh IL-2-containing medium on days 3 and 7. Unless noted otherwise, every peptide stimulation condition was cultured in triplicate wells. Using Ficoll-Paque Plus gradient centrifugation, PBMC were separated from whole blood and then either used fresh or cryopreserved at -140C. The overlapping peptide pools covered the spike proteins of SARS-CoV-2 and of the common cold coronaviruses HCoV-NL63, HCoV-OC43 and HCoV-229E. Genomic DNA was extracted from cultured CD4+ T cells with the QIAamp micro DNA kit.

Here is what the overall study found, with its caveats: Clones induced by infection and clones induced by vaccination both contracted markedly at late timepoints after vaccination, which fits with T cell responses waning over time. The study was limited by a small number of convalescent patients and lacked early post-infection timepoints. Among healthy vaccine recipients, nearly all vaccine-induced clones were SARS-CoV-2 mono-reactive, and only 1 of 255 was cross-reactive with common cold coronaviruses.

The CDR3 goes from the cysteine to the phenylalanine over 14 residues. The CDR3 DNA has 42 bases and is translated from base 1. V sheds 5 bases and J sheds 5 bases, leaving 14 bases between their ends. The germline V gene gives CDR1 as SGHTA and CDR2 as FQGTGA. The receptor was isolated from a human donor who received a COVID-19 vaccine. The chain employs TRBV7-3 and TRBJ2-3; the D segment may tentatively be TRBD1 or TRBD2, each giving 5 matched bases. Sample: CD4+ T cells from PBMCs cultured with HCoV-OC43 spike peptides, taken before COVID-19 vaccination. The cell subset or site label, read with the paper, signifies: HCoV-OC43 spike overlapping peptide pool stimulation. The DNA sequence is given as TGTGCCAGCAGCCAACGGGGACCTCGAGATACGCAGTATTTT. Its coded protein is CASSQRGPRDTQYF. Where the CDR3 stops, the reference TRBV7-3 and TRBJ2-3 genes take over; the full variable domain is GAGVSQTPSNKVTEKGKYVELRCDPISGHTALYWYRQSLGQGPEFLIYFQGTGAADDSGLPNDRFFAVRPEGSVSTLKIQRTERGDSAVYLCASSQRGPRDTQYFGPGTRLTVL.